Each of the 5 T cell receptor beta chains below was sequenced from the same sample in a study of human thymus T cells. Sequenced by immunoSEQ multiplex PCR; TCRdb stores in-frame clones only, minus some. The sample has tens of thousands of clones; about 93% are singletons. Sequencing was performed on blood. The receptor source for this set is a boy under two years old with a congenital heart defect but otherwise immunologically healthy.

The V and J genes are TRBV15 and TRBJ2-1; D possibly uses TRBD1 or TRBD2 (5 bases each). The V and J ends lost 0 bases and 2 bases respectively, with 8 bases between them. Germline CDR1 LNHNV, CDR2 YYDKDF (reference sequence). CDR3 size: 15 residues. The CDR3 loop reads CATSRDGGTYNEQFF. DNA for the CDR3: TGTGCCACCAGCAGAGATGGGGGAACCTACAATGAGCAGTTCTTC. The full variable domain, completed using reference TRBV15 and TRBJ2-1, is DAMVIQNPRYQVTQFGKPVTLSCSQTLNHNVMYWYQQKSSQAPKLLFHYYDKDFNNEADTPDNFQSRRPNTSFCFLDIRSPGLGDTAMYLCATSRDGGTYNEQFFGPGTRLTVL.

This clone was found once. This sample also contains other DNA sequences that code for the same CDR3. V usage is TRBV9 and J usage is TRBJ2-3; D possibly uses TRBD1 or TRBD2 (5 bases each). CDR1 and CDR2 from the germline V gene are SGDLS and YYNGEE. CDR3 length: 15 residues. Trimming pared 0 bases from V and 0 bases from J, leaving 8 bases between. The CDR3 loop reads CASSVGGASTDTQYF. The CDR3 DNA sequence: TGTGCCAGCAGCGTAGGAGGGGCTAGCACAGATACGCAGTATTTT.

The rearrangement joins TRBV9 to TRBJ2-1, with unresolved D. From germline, CDR1 is SGDLS and CDR2 YYNGEE. The CDR3 is 12 amino acids. V was cut by 1 base and J by 9 bases, with 8 bases left in between. The CDR3 spells CASSVSVGEQFF. In DNA, the CDR3 is TGTGCCAGCAGCGTATCCGTTGGTGAGCAGTTCTTC.

V usage is TRBV6-6 and J usage is TRBJ1-2; maybe TRBD1 (6 bases). CDR1 and CDR2 from the germline V gene are MNHNY and SVGAGI (reference sequence). The CDR3 runs to 13 residues. Deletions cut 5 bases from V and 8 bases from J, with 15 bases between. This CDR3 reads CASSMDRAYGYTF. The CDR3 bases are TGTGCCAGCAGTATGGACAGAGCCTACGGCTACACCTTC.

The rearrangement uses TRBV12-5 and TRBJ2-7; 8 bases are a match to TRBD1. CDR1 and CDR2 (germline): LGHNT, FRNRAP. The CDR3 contains 14 residues. V lost 5 bases, J lost 1 base, and 4 bases stayed unmatched. CDR3 sequence reads: CASGPGQGSYEQYF. The DNA for the CDR3 is TGTGCTAGTGGTCCCGGACAGGGATCCTACGAGCAGTACTTC.